A selection of T cell receptor beta chains follows, all from one sample in a study of blood T cell repertoires in COVID-19. Libraries were prepared by immunoSEQ multiplex PCR; TCRdb keeps only in-frame clonotypes and omits some of them. The sample lists a few hundred thousand clones; 87% were seen once. Sequencing input: peripheral blood. The receptors were sampled from a man aged 35 to 55 with active or convalescent COVID-19. Both conserved end residues are part of each CDR3. The D gene is left open where the match is weak. Rows may omit the clone size; those that give it use once, few, many or a size class.

clone_size j_call v_call d_call cdr3_aa cdr3_nt
. TRBJ1-1 TRBV5-1 . CASSAGLMNTEAFF TGCGCCAGCAGCGCGGGACTGATGAACACTGAAGCTTTCTTT
. TRBJ2-1 TRBV5-1 . CASSLVEGRNEQFF TGCGCCAGCAGCTTGGTGGAGGGGCGCAATGAGCAGTTCTTC
. TRBJ2-7 TRBV6-4 . CASSDGPGNEQYF TGTGCCAGCAGTGACGGCCCAGGGAACGAGCAGTACTTC
. TRBJ2-3 TRBV7-9 TRBD2 CASSFGTRGDTQYF TGTGCCAGCAGCTTTGGGACTAGGGGAGATACGCAGTATTTT
. TRBJ1-1 TRBV27 . CASFPPGEDTEAFF TGTGCCAGCTTCCCCCCGGGAGAGGACACTGAAGCTTTCTTT
few TRBJ2-7 TRBV5-1 . CASSLDRPKSSYEQYF TGCGCCAGCAGCTTGGACAGGCCCAAAAGCTCCTACGAGCAGTACTTC
. TRBJ2-3 TRBV9 . CASSKNLDTQYF TGTGCCAGCAGCAAAAACTTGGATACGCAGTATTTT
. TRBJ2-6 TRBV23-1 TRBD1 CARPRKVDRGSGANVLTF TGCGCCAGACCCCGAAAGGTAGACAGGGGGTCTGGGGCCAACGTCCTGACTTTC
once TRBJ2-2 TRBV30 . CAFMRVGSTGELFF TGTGCCTTCATGCGGGTCGGAAGCACCGGGGAGCTGTTTTTT
. TRBJ1-2 TRBV29-1 . CSVARAVGYTF TGCAGCGTTGCGAGGGCTGTGGGCTACACCTTC
. TRBJ2-5 TRBV29-1 . CSKRYWETQYF TGCAGCAAGCGGTATTGGGAGACCCAGTACTTC
. TRBJ1-3 TRBV9 TRBD1 CASSPTDRASGNTIYF TGTGCCAGCAGCCCCACCGACAGGGCCTCTGGAAACACCATATATTTT
. TRBJ2-1 TRBV28 TRBD2 CASRNTLAGDGNEQFF TGTGCCAGCAGAAACACTCTAGCGGGAGACGGCAATGAGCAGTTCTTC
. TRBJ1-1 TRBV18 . CASSLTGGREAFF TGTGCCAGCTCACTCACGGGGGGGCGTGAAGCTTTCTTT
. TRBJ2-1 TRBV5-1 TRBD2 CASSYDGGLAAYNEQFF TGCGCCAGCAGTTACGACGGAGGGCTAGCGGCCTACAATGAGCAGTTCTTC
few TRBJ1-1 TRBV28 TRBD1 CASREQGLVLMNTEAFF TGTGCCAGCAGGGAACAGGGGCTAGTATTAATGAACACTGAAGCTTTCTTT
. TRBJ2-5 TRBV7-9 . CASSGPPETQYF TGTGCCAGCAGCGGCCCCCCGGAGACCCAGTACTTC
. TRBJ1-2 TRBV7-9 TRBD1 CASSQGTGYGYTF TGTGCCAGCAGCCAAGGGACAGGGTATGGCTACACCTTC
. TRBJ2-3 TRBV5-1 . CASRPVESTDTQYF TGCGCCAGCAGACCCGTCGAGAGCACAGATACGCAGTATTTT
. TRBJ1-4 TRBV28 . CASSIGRRTRDEKLFF TGTGCCAGCAGCATCGGTAGGAGAACAAGAGATGAAAAACTGTTTTTT
once TRBJ1-2 TRBV2 . CASKQTVYVGYTF TGTGCCAGCAAGCAGACTGTCTATGTAGGCTACACCTTC
. TRBJ2-7 TRBV28 TRBD1 CASSLWTGGYEQYF TGTGCCAGCAGTCTGTGGACAGGGGGCTACGAGCAGTACTTC
. TRBJ1-4 TRBV28 TRBD1 CASSSPQGAGEKLFF TGTGCCAGCAGTTCTCCTCAGGGGGCGGGTGAAAAACTGTTTTTT
. TRBJ1-2 TRBV5-4 TRBD1 CASSPGQGALWYGYTF TGTGCCAGCAGCCCGGGACAGGGGGCGCTTTGGTATGGCTACACCTTC
. TRBJ1-2 TRBV6-5 . CASSYSTGTYGYTF TGTGCCAGCAGTTACTCGACAGGAACCTATGGCTACACCTTC
. TRBJ2-1 TRBV5-1 TRBD1 CASSLQGGAYNEQFF TGCGCCAGCAGCTTACAGGGGGGCGCCTACAATGAGCAGTTCTTC
. TRBJ1-1 TRBV28 . CASSPQPQGLNTEAFF TGTGCCAGCAGTCCCCAACCACAGGGCCTGAACACTGAAGCTTTCTTT
. TRBJ2-7 TRBV6-5 TRBD2 CASSFGTSASYEQYF TGTGCCAGCAGTTTCGGGACTAGCGCCTCCTACGAGCAGTACTTC
. TRBJ1-2 TRBV7-9 . CASSLQVINYGYTF TGTGCCAGCAGCTTACAGGTGATAAACTATGGCTACACCTTC
. TRBJ2-1 TRBV6-5 . CASSSALEVEEQFF TGTGCCAGCAGCTCCGCTTTGGAGGTTGAAGAGCAGTTCTTC
once TRBJ1-2 TRBV27 TRBD1 CASSLGTGYGYTF TGTGCCAGCAGTCTAGGGACAGGGTATGGCTACACCTTC
few TRBJ2-7 TRBV7-9 TRBD2 CASSSAGPFYEQYF TGTGCCAGCAGTTCAGCGGGGCCATTCTACGAGCAGTACTTC
. TRBJ1-5 TRBV10-3 . CAIRGDTPSNQPQHF TGTGCCATCAGGGGGGACACCCCTAGCAATCAGCCCCAGCATTTT
. TRBJ1-5 TRBV27 . CASSPDQPQHF TGTGCCAGCAGTCCCGATCAGCCCCAGCATTTT
many TRBJ2-6 TRBV2 . CASSPFGGTGANVLTF TGTGCCAGCTCCCCCTTCGGGGGAACAGGGGCCAACGTCCTGACTTTC
. TRBJ1-1 TRBV6-5 . CASRFRDMNTEAFF TGTGCCAGCAGATTCCGGGACATGAACACTGAAGCTTTCTTT
. TRBJ2-1 TRBV5-1 . CASSLIGGTSTYNEQFF TGCGCCAGCAGCTTGATTGGCGGAACCAGTACTTACAATGAGCAGTTCTTC
. TRBJ1-3 TRBV7-9 TRBD1 CASSQGDSGNTIYF TGTGCCAGCAGCCAGGGGGACAGTGGAAACACCATATATTTT
. TRBJ2-3 TRBV30 TRBD2 CAWSSSGGAGDTQYF TGTGCCTGGAGTAGCAGCGGGGGGGCGGGAGATACGCAGTATTTT
few TRBJ1-2 TRBV9 TRBD1 CASSPLGQDYGYTF TGTGCCAGCAGCCCCCTCGGACAGGACTATGGCTACACCTTC
few TRBJ1-1 TRBV18 . CASSLLPGRNTEAFF TGTGCCAGCTCATTGCTGCCGGGGAGGAACACTGAAGCTTTCTTT
. TRBJ2-5 TRBV5-6 TRBD1 CASSSGTGQETQYF TGTGCCAGCAGCTCCGGGACAGGCCAAGAGACCCAGTACTTC
. TRBJ2-5 TRBV30 . CAWSTERGQKETQYF TGTGCCTGGAGCACCGAGCGGGGACAAAAAGAGACCCAGTACTTC
few TRBJ1-5 TRBV28 TRBD1 CASSSHDRDSSYSNQPQHF TGTGCCAGCAGTTCACACGACCGGGACAGTAGCTATAGCAATCAGCCCCAGCATTTT
once TRBJ2-7 TRBV7-2 TRBD1 CASSSGAGTGGYEQYF TGTGCCAGCAGCTCCGGTGCCGGGACAGGGGGCTACGAGCAGTACTTC
. TRBJ1-2 TRBV28 . CASSFGSGGYGYTF .
. TRBJ1-2 TRBV3-1/TRBV3-2 . CASSLGTPWSGYTF TGTGCCAGCAGCCTCGGGACACCCTGGAGCGGCTACACCTTC
. TRBJ1-2 TRBV18 . CASSPREGEGYTF TGTGCCAGCTCACCTCGTGAGGGCGAGGGCTACACCTTC
few TRBJ2-7 TRBV28 . CASSFIRHPPGYF TGTGCCAGCAGTTTTATTAGACACCCACCTGGCTACTTC
. TRBJ2-3 TRBV28 TRBD1 CASSPAGQASTDTQYF TGTGCCAGCAGTCCCGCGGGACAGGCTAGCACGGATACGCAGTATTTT
. TRBJ2-1 TRBV3-1/TRBV3-2 TRBD1 CASSPGDRVEFF TGTGCCAGCAGCCCCGGCGACAGGGTGGAGTTCTTC
. TRBJ2-5 TRBV5-1 . CASSLARGSARQETQYF TGCGCCAGCAGCTTGGCGCGGGGAAGCGCTCGCCAAGAGACCCAGTACTTC
. TRBJ1-1 TRBV19 TRBD1 CASKSTGGANTEAFF TGTGCCAGTAAATCGACAGGGGGCGCTAACACTGAAGCTTTCTTT
once TRBJ2-7 TRBV7-9 TRBD2 CASSVQLAGDEQYF TGTGCCAGCAGCGTCCAGTTAGCGGGAGATGAGCAGTACTTC
. TRBJ2-3 TRBV28 TRBD2 CASSSWLAGGTQYF TGTGCCAGCAGTTCATGGCTAGCGGGAGGTACGCAGTATTTT